Following are 11 T cell receptor beta chains from one sample sequenced in a study of T-cell memory formation after mild COVID-19. From the 5' RACE reads, TCRdb called clonotypes with MiXCR, one entry per CDR3 protein. The repertoire includes about 430,000 distinct CDR3 sequences, over 15% of them detected once, and roughly 21% sits in the top ten. The sequencing input was PBMCs or a T cell subset sorted from them (not recorded which). These receptors were obtained from a man younger than 30 who had mild COVID-19 (a few samples of this study predate the infection). Cell type and time point are not known.

This clonotype came up a few times. The chain carries TRBV19 and TRBJ1-1; D is possibly TRBD1 (5 bases). V was pared by 10 bases and J by 1 base, with 10 bases between. CDR1 and CDR2 (germline): LNHDA, SQIVND (reference sequence). The CDR3 loop spans 12 amino acids. This CDR3 is CATGDRNTEAFF. The CDR3 DNA is TGTGCCACCGGCGACAGGAACACTGAAGCTTTCTTT.

This clonotype was seen only a few times. J is TRBJ2-2 and V is TRBV4-1, with TRBD2 matching over 8 bases. CDR3 length: 15 residues. V shed 4 bases, J shed 7 bases, and the junction held 8 bases outside the gene matches. Germline V lookup: CDR1 MGHRA, CDR2 YSYEKL. CDR3 amino acids: CASSPRGGQGGELFF. Here the CDR3 DNA reads TGCGCCAGCAGCCCCCGGGGGGGCCAAGGCGGGGAGCTGTTTTTT.

This clonotype was counted a few times. This chain links TRBV18 with TRBJ1-1; 7 nucleotides align to TRBD1. The CDR3 runs to 15 residues. J gave up 3 bases and V 2 bases, and 6 bases lay outside the gene matches. Germline V gives CDR1 KGHSH, CDR2 LQKENI. The CDR3 coding sequence is TGTGCCAGCTCACCATTACAGGGGTTAGACACTGAAGCTTTCTTT. This codes for CASSPLQGLDTEAFF.

This clonotype has a handful of counts. The rearrangement links TRBV7-9 to TRBJ2-2, with 10 bases lining up with TRBD1. Looked up from germline, CDR1 is SEHNR and CDR2 is FQNEAQ (reference sequence). The trim removed 4 bases at V and 0 bases at J, leaving 2 bases unmatched. This CDR3 is built from 16 residues. Here the CDR3 reads CASSSTGGANTGELFF. DNA for the CDR3: TGTGCCAGCAGCTCGACAGGGGGCGCGAACACCGGGGAGCTGTTTTTT. Filled out from reference TRBV7-9 and TRBJ2-2, the complete variable domain reads DTGVSQNPRHKITKRGQNVTFRCDPISEHNRLYWYRQTLGQGPEFLTYFQNEAQLEKSRLLSDRFSAERPKGSFSTLEIQRTEQGDSAMYLCASSSTGGANTGELFFGEGSRLTVL.

The chain couples TRBV6-5 to TRBJ1-3, with D uncertain. V dropped 2 bases and J dropped 2 bases, with 7 bases sitting between them. The CDR3 consists of 14 residues. The V gene's germline CDR1 is MNHEY and CDR2 SVGAGI. CDR3 region: CASSYLRAGNTIYF. CDR3 in DNA: TGTGCCAGCAGTTACCTGCGGGCTGGAAACACCATATATTTT.

The chain couples TRBV15 to TRBJ1-6; the D is unclear. The CDR3 loop spans 15 amino acids. V was clipped by 0 bases and J by 6 bases, with 9 bases between them. Germline assignment: CDR1 LNHNV and CDR2 YYDKDF (reference sequence). The CDR3, as DNA: TGTGCCACCAGCAGAGATCGAGGCCCTAATTCACCCCTCCACTTT. Translation: CATSRDRGPNSPLHF.

This clonotype was observed at least ten times. The chain couples TRBV29-1 to TRBJ2-2; unclear D gene. Germline V gene data show CDR1 as SQVTM and CDR2 as ANQGSEA. V was trimmed by 3 bases and J by 4 bases, leaving 9 bases between them. CDR3 length: 13 amino acids. In DNA form, the CDR3 reads TGCAGCGTTGACGGCCTAGGCACCGGGGAGCTGTTTTTT. Encoded protein: CSVDGLGTGELFF.

The chain uses TRBV6-4 and TRBJ1-1; D remains ambiguous. The CDR3 contains 13 residues. Trimming removed 2 bases from V and 4 bases from J, with 8 bases in between. Germline CDR1 and CDR2: MRHNA and SNTAGT. For the CDR3, the DNA is TGTGCCAGCAGTGACAGATCCGGCACTGAAGCTTTCTTT. As protein: CASSDRSGTEAFF.

In this sample, this clonotype turned up a few times. V is TRBV7-2 and J is TRBJ2-7; D uncertain. CDR1 and CDR2 from the germline V gene are SGHTA and FQGNSA. V was clipped by 1 base and J by 3 bases, with 7 bases between them. This CDR3 contains 13 residues. DNA for the CDR3: TGTGCCAGCAGCTTAGACCAGGACTACGAGCAGTACGTC. Protein sequence: CASSLDQDYEQYV.

A note on this clonotype: An end of the junction differs from the germline gene, which may be a read error. CDR3 sequence (DNA): TGTGCCAGCAGTTTGTCTCTCCGGGATATATTC. Its translation: CASSLSLRDIF. The V call is TRBV12-3 or TRBV12-4, the J call TRBJ1-2; no clear D gene. This CDR3 spans 11 amino acids.

This clonotype has only a few counts. CDR3 bases: TGCAGCGTTGAGTCTAGCGGCCTCGGAGAGACCCAGTACTTC. This encodes CSVESSGLGETQYF. The J gene is TRBJ2-5, the V gene TRBV29-1; 7 nucleotides line up with TRBD2. After removal of 3 bases from V and 4 bases from J, the junction contained 8 bases not matched to a gene. The length of the CDR3 is 14 residues. CDR1 is SQVTM, CDR2 ANQGSEA, per germline. The full variable domain, its missing parts supplied by reference TRBV29-1 and TRBJ2-5, is SAVISQKPSRDICQRGTSLTIQCQVDSQVTMMFWYRQQPGQSLTLIATANQGSEATYESGFVIDKFPISRPNLTFSTLTVSNMSPEDSSIYLCSVESSGLGETQYFGPGTRLLVL.